This passage covers 11 T cell receptor beta chains from one sample sequenced in a study of T cell responses to AZD1222 COVID-19 vaccine. The method was immunoSEQ multiplex PCR; TCRdb's version includes in-frame clones alone and lacks a portion of them. The sample has some 97,000 clones; 80% to 95% are singletons. The material sequenced was peripheral blood, taken on day 0 of AZD1222 vaccination. Receptor source: an adult in good health.

The V gene is TRBV3-1 (or the pseudogene TRBV3-2), the J gene TRBJ2-7, with 7 bases aligning to TRBD2. Trimming cost V 1 base and J 4 bases; bases outside gene matches: 4. CDR1 is LGHDT, CDR2 YNNKEL, per germline (reference sequence). The CDR3 length is 14 residues. This CDR3 is CASSQGPGGYEQYF. The CDR3 DNA reads as TGTGCCAGCAGCCAAGGCCCCGGGGGGTACGAGCAGTACTTC.

V gene TRBV7-9 combines with J gene TRBJ1-3; 10 positions match TRBD1. Trimming cost V 4 bases and J 4 bases; bases outside gene matches: 4. From germline, CDR1 is SEHNR and CDR2 FQNEAQ (reference sequence). This CDR3 is built from 15 residues. As DNA, the CDR3 is TGTGCCAGCAGCTGGGACAGGGGAGCAGGAAACACCATATATTTT. Translating gives CASSWDRGAGNTIYF.

This chain links TRBV12-3 or TRBV12-4 with TRBJ2-7, with a possible D match to TRBD1 (5 bases). The V gene lost 6 bases and the J gene lost 0 bases, with 9 bases spanning the gap. This CDR3 comprises 13 residues. Here the CDR3 reads CASRHRISYEQYF. In DNA form, the CDR3 reads TGTGCCAGCAGGCACAGGATCTCCTACGAGCAGTACTTC.

The chain has TRBV3-1 (or the pseudogene TRBV3-2) and TRBJ2-7, with 7 bases identical to TRBD2. The length of the CDR3 is 17 residues. Losses at the gene ends were 0 bases for V and 2 bases for J; bases not matched to a gene: 10. The germline V gene has CDR1 LGHDT and CDR2 YNNKEL (reference sequence). The CDR3 is CASSQDPSGLLTYEQYF. The CDR3 coding sequence is TGTGCCAGCAGCCAAGATCCTAGCGGATTGCTTACCTACGAGCAGTACTTC.

The chain carries TRBV6-6 and TRBJ1-5; a weak D match, TRBD1 (6 bases). CDR3 length equals 14 residues. Germline V gene lookup returns CDR1 MNHNY and CDR2 SVGAGI (reference sequence). V was shortened by 5 bases and J by 1 base, with 9 bases between the two germline ends. The CDR3 DNA is TGTGCCAGCAGTCGGGGGCCAAGCAATCAGCCCCAGCATTTT. Its protein is CASSRGPSNQPQHF.

The V call is TRBV27, the J call TRBJ2-2, with D perhaps TRBD2 (5 bases). Per germline, CDR1 MNHEY and CDR2 SMNVEV (reference sequence). The germline V and J ends were trimmed by 1 base and 1 base, with 13 bases remaining between them. The CDR3 spans 17 residues. CDR3 sequence (DNA): TGTGCCAGCAGTTTATACCTCGACTACCTGAACACCGGGGAGCTGTTTTTT. It specifies CASSLYLDYLNTGELFF.

This rearrangement joins TRBV7-9 to TRBJ2-7; D unclear. Germline CDR1 reads SEHNR; CDR2 reads FQNEAQ (reference sequence). The CDR3 consists of 13 residues. Trimming took 3 bases from V and 4 from J, leaving 10 bases between them. In DNA form, the CDR3 reads TGTGCCAGCAGCTTTGGGTTCCCGTACGAGCAGTACTTC. Translating gives CASSFGFPYEQYF.

The chain carries TRBV13 and TRBJ2-7, with TRBD2 identical over 14 bases. Germline CDR1 PRHDT, CDR2 FYEKMQ (reference sequence). After removal of 7 bases from V and 6 bases from J, the junction contained 5 bases not matched to a gene. This CDR3 spans 14 amino acids. The DNA of the CDR3 is TGTGCCAGCACCGGGACTAGCGGGAGAGGCGAGCAGTACTTC. Its translation: CASTGTSGRGEQYF. The complete variable domain, with remaining parts taken from reference TRBV13 and TRBJ2-7, reads AAGVIQSPRHLIKEKRETATLKCYPIPRHDTVYWYQQGPGQDPQFLISFYEKMQSDKGSIPDRFSAQQFSDYHSELNMSSLELGDSALYFCASTGTSGRGEQYFGPGTRLTVT.

Notes on this clone: The sample holds other DNA sequences that translate to the same CDR3. The CDR3 reads CASSGRGTGELFF. For the CDR3, the DNA is TGTGCCAGCAGCGGCCGGGGGACCGGGGAGCTGTTTTTT. The chain carries TRBV9 and TRBJ2-2; D perhaps matches TRBD2 (6 bases). Per germline, CDR1 SGDLS and CDR2 YYNGEE. V was pared by 3 bases and J by 5 bases, with 8 bases between. The CDR3 is 13 residues long.

V and J are TRBV7-6 and TRBJ2-1, with 9 positions matching TRBD2. The CDR3 runs 16 residues. V lost 5 bases and J lost 6; bases outside the gene matches: 11. Per germline, CDR1 SGHVS and CDR2 FNYEAQ. CDR3 coding DNA: TGTGCCAGCAGCCTGGGGGGCGGGAGGGCCCTCAATGAGCAGTTCTTC. It is translated as CASSLGGGRALNEQFF.

The V and J genes are TRBV4-1 and TRBJ1-5, with TRBD1 matching 7 bases. With V trimmed by 5 bases and J by 6 bases, 10 bases remained unmatched. CDR1 is MGHRA, CDR2 YSYEKL, per germline. The CDR3 has 15 amino acids. For the CDR3, the DNA is TGCGCCAGCAGCTATGGACAGGTGGGGGGTCAGCCCCAGCATTTT. It is translated as CASSYGQVGGQPQHF.